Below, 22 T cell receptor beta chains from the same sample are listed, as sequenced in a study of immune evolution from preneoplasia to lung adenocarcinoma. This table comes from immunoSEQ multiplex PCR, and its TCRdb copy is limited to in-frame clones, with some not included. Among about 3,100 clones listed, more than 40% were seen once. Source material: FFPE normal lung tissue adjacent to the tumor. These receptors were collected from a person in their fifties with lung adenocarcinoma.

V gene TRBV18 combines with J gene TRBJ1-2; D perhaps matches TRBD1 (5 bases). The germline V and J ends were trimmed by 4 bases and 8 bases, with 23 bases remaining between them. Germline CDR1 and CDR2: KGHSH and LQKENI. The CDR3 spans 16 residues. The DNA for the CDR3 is TGTGCCAGCTCACTGATGCCGGACACCCTCCGGGACGGCTACACCTTC. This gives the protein CASSLMPDTLRDGYTF.

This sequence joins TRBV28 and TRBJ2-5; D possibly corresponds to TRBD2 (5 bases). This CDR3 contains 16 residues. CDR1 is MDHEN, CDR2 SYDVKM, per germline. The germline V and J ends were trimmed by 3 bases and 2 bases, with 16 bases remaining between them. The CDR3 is CASSFLGLLAQETQYF. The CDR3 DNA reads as TGTGCCAGCAGTTTCTTAGGACTCCTAGCTCAAGAGACCCAGTACTTC.

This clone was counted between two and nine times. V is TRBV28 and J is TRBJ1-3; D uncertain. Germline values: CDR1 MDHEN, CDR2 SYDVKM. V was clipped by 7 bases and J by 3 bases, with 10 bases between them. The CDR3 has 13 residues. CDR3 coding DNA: TGTGCCAGCAACCCACCGGGTGGAAACACCATATATTTT. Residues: CASNPPGGNTIYF.

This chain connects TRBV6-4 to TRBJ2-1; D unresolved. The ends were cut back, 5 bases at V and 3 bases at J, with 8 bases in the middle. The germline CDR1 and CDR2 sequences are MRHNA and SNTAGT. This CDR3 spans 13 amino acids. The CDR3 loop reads CASSSSIYNEQFF. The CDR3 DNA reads TGTGCCAGCAGTTCATCTATCTACAATGAGCAGTTCTTC.

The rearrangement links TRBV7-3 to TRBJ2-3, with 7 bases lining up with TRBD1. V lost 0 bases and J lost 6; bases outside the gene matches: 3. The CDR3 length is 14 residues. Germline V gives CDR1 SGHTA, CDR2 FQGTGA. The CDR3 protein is CASSLTTGVDTQYF. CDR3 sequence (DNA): TGTGCCAGCAGCTTAACTACAGGGGTGGATACGCAGTATTTT.

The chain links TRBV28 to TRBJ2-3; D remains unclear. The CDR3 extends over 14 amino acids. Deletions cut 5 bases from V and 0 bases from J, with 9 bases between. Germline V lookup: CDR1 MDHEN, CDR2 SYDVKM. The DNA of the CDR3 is TGTGCCAGCAGTCGCCACACTAGCACAGATACGCAGTATTTT. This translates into CASSRHTSTDTQYF. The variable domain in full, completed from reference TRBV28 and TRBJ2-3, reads DVKVTQSSRYLVKRTGEKVFLECVQDMDHENMFWYRQDPGLGLRLIYFSYDVKMKEKGDIPEGYSVSREKKERFSLILESASTNQTSMYLCASSRHTSTDTQYFGPGTRLTVL.

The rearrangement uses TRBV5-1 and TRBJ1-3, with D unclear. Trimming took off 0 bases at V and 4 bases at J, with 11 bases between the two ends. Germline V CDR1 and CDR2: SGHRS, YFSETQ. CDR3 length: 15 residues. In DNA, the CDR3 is TGCGCCAGCAGCTTGGGTGGCAAGCCCGGAAACACCATATATTTT. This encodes CASSLGGKPGNTIYF.

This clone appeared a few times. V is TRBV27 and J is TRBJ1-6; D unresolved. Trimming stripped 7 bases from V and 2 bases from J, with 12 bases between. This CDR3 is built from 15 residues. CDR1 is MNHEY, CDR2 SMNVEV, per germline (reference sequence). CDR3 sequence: CASMATSAYNSPLHF. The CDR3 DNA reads TGTGCCAGCATGGCCACGAGCGCCTATAATTCACCCCTCCACTTT.

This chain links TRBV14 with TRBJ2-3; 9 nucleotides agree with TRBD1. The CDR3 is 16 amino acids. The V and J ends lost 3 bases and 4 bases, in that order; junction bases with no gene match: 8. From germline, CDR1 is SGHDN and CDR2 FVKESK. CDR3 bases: TGTGCCAGCAGCCACAGGACAGGGGCGTCGGCAGATACGCAGTATTTT. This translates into CASSHRTGASADTQYF.

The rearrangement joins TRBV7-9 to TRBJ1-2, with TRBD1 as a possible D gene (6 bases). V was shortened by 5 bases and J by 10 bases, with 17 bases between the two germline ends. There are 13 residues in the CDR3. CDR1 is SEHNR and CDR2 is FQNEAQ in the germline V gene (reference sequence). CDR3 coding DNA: TGTGCCAGCAGCCCAACCAACAGGGACGACTACACCTTC. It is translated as CASSPTNRDDYTF.

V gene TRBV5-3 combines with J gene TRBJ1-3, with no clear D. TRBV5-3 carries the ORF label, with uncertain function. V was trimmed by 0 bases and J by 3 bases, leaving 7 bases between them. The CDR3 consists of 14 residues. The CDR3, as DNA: TGTGCCAGAAGCTTGGGCCGGTGTGGAAACACCATATATTTT. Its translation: CARSLGRCGNTIYF.

The CDR3 spells CASSRDTGTNEQFF. The CDR3 coding sequence is TGCGCCAGCAGCCGGGACACCGGGACTAATGAGCAGTTCTTC. The chain carries TRBV4-1 and TRBJ2-1; possibly TRBD1 or TRBD2 for D (6 bases each). This CDR3 has 14 residues. V was trimmed by 4 bases and J by 7 bases, leaving 14 bases between them. The V gene's germline CDR1 is MGHRA and CDR2 YSYEKL.

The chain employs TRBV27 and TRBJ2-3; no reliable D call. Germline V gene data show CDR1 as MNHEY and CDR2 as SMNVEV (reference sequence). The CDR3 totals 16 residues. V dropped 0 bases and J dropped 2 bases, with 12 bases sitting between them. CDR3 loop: CASSLSAGVNTDTQYF. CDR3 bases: TGTGCCAGCAGTTTATCGGCCGGAGTCAACACAGATACGCAGTATTTT.

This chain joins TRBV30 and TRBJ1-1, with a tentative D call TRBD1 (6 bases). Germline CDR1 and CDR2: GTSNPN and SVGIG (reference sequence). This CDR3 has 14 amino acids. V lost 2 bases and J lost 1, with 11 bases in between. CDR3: CAWSRGRGNTEAFF. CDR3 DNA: TGTGCCTGGAGTAGGGGCAGGGGGAACACTGAAGCTTTCTTT.

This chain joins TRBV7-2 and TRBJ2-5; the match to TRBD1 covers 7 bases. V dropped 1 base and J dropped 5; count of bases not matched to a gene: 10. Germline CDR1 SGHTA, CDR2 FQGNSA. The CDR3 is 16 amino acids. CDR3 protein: CASSLGVGGGWETQYF. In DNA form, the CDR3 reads TGTGCCAGCAGCTTAGGCGTAGGGGGCGGTTGGGAGACCCAGTACTTC.

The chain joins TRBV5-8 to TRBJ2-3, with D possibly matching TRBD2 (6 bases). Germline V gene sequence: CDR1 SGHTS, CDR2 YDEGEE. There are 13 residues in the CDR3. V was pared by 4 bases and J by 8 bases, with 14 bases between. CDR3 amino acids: CASSLEGLGTQYF. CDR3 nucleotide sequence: TGTGCCAGCAGCCTGGAGGGTCTCGGTACGCAGTATTTT.

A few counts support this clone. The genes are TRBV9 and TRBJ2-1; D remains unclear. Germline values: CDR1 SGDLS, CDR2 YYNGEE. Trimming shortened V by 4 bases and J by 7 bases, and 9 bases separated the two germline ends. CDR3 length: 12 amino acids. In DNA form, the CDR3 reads TGTGCCAGCAGCCCCAAAGGGAATGAGCAGTTCTTC. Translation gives CASSPKGNEQFF.

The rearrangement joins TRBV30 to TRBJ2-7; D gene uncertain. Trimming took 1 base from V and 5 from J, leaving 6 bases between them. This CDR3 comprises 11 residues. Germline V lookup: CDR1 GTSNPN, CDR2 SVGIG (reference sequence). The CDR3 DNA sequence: TGTGCCTGGAGTGCCTACCACGAGCAGTACTTC. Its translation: CAWSAYHEQYF.

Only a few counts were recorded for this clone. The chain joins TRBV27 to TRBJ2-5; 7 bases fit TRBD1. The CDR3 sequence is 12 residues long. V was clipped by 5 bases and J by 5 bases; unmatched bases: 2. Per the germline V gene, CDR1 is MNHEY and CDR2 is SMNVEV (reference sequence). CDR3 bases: TGTGCCAGCAGTACCAGGGGGGAGACCCAGTACTTC. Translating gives CASSTRGETQYF.

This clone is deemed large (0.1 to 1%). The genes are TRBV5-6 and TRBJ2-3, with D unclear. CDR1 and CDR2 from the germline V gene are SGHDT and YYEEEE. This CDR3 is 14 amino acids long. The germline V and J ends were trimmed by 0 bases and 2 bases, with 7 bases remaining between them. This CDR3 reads CASSLVRTTDTQYF. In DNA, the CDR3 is TGTGCCAGCAGCTTGGTAAGGACCACAGATACGCAGTATTTT.

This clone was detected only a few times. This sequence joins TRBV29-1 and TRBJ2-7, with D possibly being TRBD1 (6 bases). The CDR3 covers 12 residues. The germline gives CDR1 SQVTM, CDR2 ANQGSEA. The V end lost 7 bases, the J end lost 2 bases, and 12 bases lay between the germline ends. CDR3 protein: CSAAGVAYEQYF. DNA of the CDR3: TGCAGCGCCGCAGGGGTCGCCTACGAGCAGTACTTC.

This chain's CDR3 is CASSLYGTSDYEQYF. The DNA of the CDR3 is TGTGCCAGCAGCTTATACGGGACTAGCGACTACGAGCAGTACTTC. This chain joins TRBV11-2 and TRBJ2-7, with 10 nucleotides matching TRBD2. The CDR3 length is 15 residues. CDR1 and CDR2 from the germline V gene are SGHAT and FQNNGV. J gave up 3 bases and V 2 bases, and 4 bases lay outside the gene matches.